The clone carrying this T cell receptor (beta chain) was seen a few times. A much larger clonotype is one base distant, so this may be a read error. The sample is drawn from a study of metastatic and nonmetastatic thyroid tumors. Until they underwent thyroid surgery, no patient had received any treatment. TCRdb re-analyzed the PCR reads through MiXCR. This table holds 30,000 to 40,000 clones, 15% found once. Germline V gene sequence: CDR1 MNHNS, CDR2 SASEGT. The CDR3 is 14 residues long. V lost 7 bases, J lost 3 bases, and 16 bases lay in between. The receptor's source is a male donor with papillary thyroid cancer or a benign thyroid nodule (not recorded which). Some clones in this sample may be carry-over from other donors' samples. V and J are TRBV6-1 and TRBJ2-7; D might be TRBD1 or TRBD2, each matching 5 bases. Material for sequencing was blood. DNA for the CDR3: TGTGCCAGCATACCTTGGGGACGGAACTACGAGCAGTACTTC. Amino acids: CASIPWGRNYEQYF.